Following are 10 T cell receptor beta chains from one sample sequenced in a study of human T cells and chemical hapten exposure. TCRdb independently ran MiXCR on the RACE reads; one entry per CDR3 protein. Here the sample spans 40,000 to 65,000 distinct CDR3 sequences, roughly 11% being singletons. Described time point: patch test 1, 2 weeks after DPC sensitization. Treatment meaning: therapeutic diphenylcyclopropenone sensitization with weekly scalp DPC. Unfractionated whole blood was the source from which total RNA was extracted. The source material was whole blood, sampled in connection with sensitization to the hapten diphenylcyclopropenone (DPC). These receptors were collected from a woman aged 40 to 49 with alopecia areata. Some clones in this sample may be carry-over from other donors' samples.

The rearrangement uses TRBV29-1 and TRBJ1-1; D gene uncertain. The CDR3 covers 13 residues. Germline CDR1 is SQVTM and CDR2 is ANQGSEA. Deletions cut 1 base from V and 0 bases from J, with 6 bases between. The CDR3 coding sequence is TGCAGCGTTGAAGTCGAAATGAACACTGAAGCTTTCTTT. The encoded protein is CSVEVEMNTEAFF.

This clonotype was found many times. The chain is built from TRBV30 and TRBJ1-1; D call uncertain. CDR3 size: 11 residues. V was trimmed by 2 bases and J by 6 bases, leaving 7 bases between them. From germline, CDR1 is GTSNPN and CDR2 SVGIG (reference sequence). The CDR3 nucleotides read TGTGCCTGGAGTCCTCTCTCTGAAGCTTTCTTT. Protein sequence: CAWSPLSEAFF.

This clonotype was observed at least ten times. J is TRBJ2-7 and V is TRBV10-2; D is ambiguous. Germline V lookup: CDR1 WSHSY, CDR2 SAAADI. V was clipped by 3 bases and J by 0 bases, with 9 bases between them. The CDR3 runs 14 residues. The CDR3 protein is CASSDVGFSYEQYF. For the CDR3, the DNA is TGCGCCAGCAGTGACGTGGGTTTCTCCTACGAGCAGTACTTC.

V usage is TRBV18 and J usage is TRBJ1-2, with D possibly TRBD1 on 6 matching bases. The length of the CDR3 is 13 residues. Germline V gene lookup returns CDR1 KGHSH and CDR2 LQKENI. V lost 2 bases to trimming and J lost 8 bases, with 12 bases between them. The CDR3 nucleotides are TGTGCCAGCTCACCAGACAGGCAGTGGGGCTACACCTTC. Protein: CASSPDRQWGYTF.

This chain joins TRBV6-5 and TRBJ2-1, with 14 nucleotides matching TRBD2. This CDR3 region has 19 residues. After removal of 0 bases from V and 3 bases from J, the junction contained 7 bases not matched to a gene. Germline V gene data show CDR1 as MNHEY and CDR2 as SVGAGI. This chain's CDR3 is CASSYSGLAGGGRYNEQFF. Here the CDR3 DNA reads TGTGCCAGCAGTTACTCAGGACTAGCGGGGGGCGGGCGCTACAATGAGCAGTTCTTC.

The genes are TRBV19 and TRBJ2-1, with 7 bases fitting TRBD2. This CDR3 is built from 13 residues. The trim removed 8 bases at V and 0 bases at J, leaving 1 base unmatched. The germline V gene encodes CDR1 LNHDA and CDR2 SQIVND (reference sequence). The CDR3 DNA is TGTGCCAGTGGGGAGGGCTCCTACAATGAGCAGTTCTTC. Encoded protein: CASGEGSYNEQFF.

Ten or more counts support this clonotype. The rearrangement uses TRBV7-3 and TRBJ2-1, with TRBD2 matching over 9 bases. The length of the CDR3 is 14 residues. Looked up from germline, CDR1 is SGHTA and CDR2 is FQGTGA. The trim removed 5 bases at V and 12 bases at J, leaving 11 bases unmatched. The CDR3 sequence: CASSQTVSGSVQFF. CDR3 nucleotides: TGTGCCAGCAGCCAGACAGTTAGCGGGAGTGTGCAGTTCTTC. The full variable domain, its missing parts supplied by reference TRBV7-3 and TRBJ2-1, is GAGVSQTPSNKVTEKGKYVELRCDPISGHTALYWYRQSLGQGPEFLIYFQGTGAADDSGLPNDRFFAVRPEGSVSTLKIQRTERGDSAVYLCASSQTVSGSVQFFGPGTRLTVL.

The CDR3, as DNA: TGTGCCAGCAGTTTATCCGGCAGTTTTTACTTC. As protein: CASSLSGSFYF. The chain has TRBV28 and TRBJ2-7; the D is unclear. CDR3 length equals 11 residues. Trimming pared 1 base from V and 13 bases from J, leaving 11 bases between. Looked up from germline, CDR1 is MDHEN and CDR2 is SYDVKM.

This clonotype was seen at least ten times. The chain recombines TRBV30 with TRBJ2-5; D is unclear. V was shortened by 0 bases and J by 1 base, with 6 bases between the two germline ends. This CDR3 is built from 13 residues. Per germline, CDR1 GTSNPN and CDR2 SVGIG (reference sequence). The CDR3 DNA reads TGTGCCTGGAGTGTACGATCCCAAGAGACCCAGTACTTC. It is translated as CAWSVRSQETQYF.

This clonotype was observed at least ten times. The chain uses TRBV25-1 and TRBJ1-1; unclear D gene. Trimming left V 8 bases short and J 2 bases short, with 9 bases between. Germline V lookup: CDR1 MGHDK, CDR2 SYGVNS. The CDR3 is made up of 12 amino acids. CDR3 loop: CASQSVNTEAFF. In nucleotides, the CDR3 is TGTGCCAGCCAGAGCGTAAACACTGAAGCTTTCTTT.